The clone carrying this T cell receptor (beta chain) was observed many times. The antigen is not known. The unsorted libraries had their origin in 2 million PBMCs stored at -80 C. The data were obtained in a study of neurological immune-mediated disorders. TCRdb used MiXCR to reprocess the 5' RACE reads, holding one entry per CDR3 protein. Of around 69,000 distinct CDR3 sequences listed, nearly 3.5% were seen once; the top ten hold around 3.7%. Trimming took off 6 bases at V and 2 bases at J, with 11 bases between the two ends. Germline CDR1 and CDR2: SGHRS and YFSETQ. CDR3 length equals 13 residues. Study-wide results and caveats: Association of the multiple sclerosis repertoire cluster with clinical or MRI features was not observed for any feature.

The material sequenced was PBMCs. The chain combines TRBV5-1 with TRBJ1-2, with D maybe TRBD1 (5 bases). This sequence was found in a man between 35 and 55 years old with multiple sclerosis. The CDR3, as DNA: TGCGCCAGCATTGGGGACGGAAACTATGGCTACACCTTC. This gives the protein CASIGDGNYGYTF.